Presented here are 3 T cell receptor beta chains from one specimen sequenced in a study of molecular identifiers for immune sequencing clone quantification. Via MiXCR, TCRdb re-called the PCR reads, giving one row per CDR3 protein. Of 490,000 or so distinct CDR3 sequences in the sample, over 20% were seen once. Sequenced: naive CD8+ T cells from blood, with Jurkat cell RNA spiked in. As to subset: FACS-sorted CD8+CD4-CCR7+CD45RA+ naive T cells. The source is a human donor in good health. Some libraries in this study had Jurkat cell RNA spiked in.

The J gene is TRBJ1-5, the V gene TRBV23-1; D may be TRBD1 (5 bases). TRBV23-1 is marked as an open reading frame, function uncertain. Trimming left V 1 base short and J 3 bases short, with 22 bases between. The CDR3 runs to 19 residues. The CDR3 loop is CASSQFLGLKGPDNQPQHF. The CDR3, as DNA: TGCGCCAGCAGTCAATTCCTGGGTCTGAAGGGGCCCGACAATCAGCCCCAGCATTTT.

The rearrangement joins TRBV4-2 to TRBJ2-3, with D possibly being TRBD1 or TRBD2 (6 bases each). With 4 bases removed from V and 2 bases from J, the gap between germline ends came to 19 bases. Germline lookup yields CDR1 LGHNA and CDR2 YNFKEQ. CDR3 size: 17 residues. The CDR3 nucleotides read TGTGCCAGCAGCCCCTATATCTCGGGGGCTAACACAGATACGCAGTATTTT. Translation gives CASSPYISGANTDTQYF.

Turning to this clonotype: A much more abundant neighbour one base away suggests this may be a read error. The rearrangement uses TRBV6-2 or TRBV6-3 and TRBJ2-1; the D is unclear. In germline, CDR1 is MNHEY, CDR2 SVGEGT. The CDR3 contains 11 residues. The CDR3 is CASSFGDEQSF. CDR3 DNA: TGTGCCAGCAGTTTCGGAGATGAGCAGTCCTTC.